A selection of T cell receptor beta chains follows, all from one sample in a study of shared clonotypes between healthy human individuals. The table came from immunoSEQ multiplex PCR; TCRdb's copy has only in-frame clones and leaves some out. The sample comprises over 800,000 clones, 85% to 95% of which are singletons, and around 24% rests with the top ten. The sample was naive CD8+ T cells sorted from blood. These receptors were collected from a man aged 25-45 years in good health. Both conserved end residues are part of each CDR3. The order of the fields is V gene, D gene, J gene, CDR3 length, CDR3 DNA, CDR3 protein. D genes are given only for firm matches.

V: TRBV2
D: TRBD1
J: TRBJ1-2
length: 14
DNA: TGTGCCAGCAATTCGGGACAGGGGGCATATGGCTACACCTTC
CDR3: CASNSGQGAYGYTF

V: TRBV25-1
D: NA
J: TRBJ2-1
length: 13
DNA: TGTGCCAGCAGTGTGATCCGGGGGAATGAGCAGTTCTTC
CDR3: CASSVIRGNEQFF

V: TRBV2
D: NA
J: TRBJ2-7
length: 14
DNA: TGTGCCAGCATTCAGGGTTCTGTAAACTACGAGCAGTACTTC
CDR3: CASIQGSVNYEQYF

V: TRBV4-3
D: TRBD2
J: TRBJ2-1
length: 13
DNA: TGCGCCAGCAGCCTTACTAGCGGGAATGAGCAGTTCTTC
CDR3: CASSLTSGNEQFF

V: TRBV7-8
D: TRBD1
J: TRBJ2-7
length: 17
DNA: TGTGCCAGCAGCTTAGCTTCCACAGGGGGCAGCTCCTACGAGCAGTACTTC
CDR3: CASSLASTGGSSYEQYF

V: TRBV7-9
D: TRBD2
J: TRBJ2-7
length: 14
DNA: TGTGCCAGCAGCGCCCAGACTAGCGCCTACGAGCAGTACTTC
CDR3: CASSAQTSAYEQYF

V: TRBV4-1
D: TRBD1
J: TRBJ2-3
length: 17
DNA: TGCGCCAGCAGCCAAGATTGGGACAGGGTATTGCTAGATACGCAGTATTTT
CDR3: CASSQDWDRVLLDTQYF

V: TRBV2
D: TRBD2
J: TRBJ2-1
length: 17
DNA: TGTGCCAGCAGCAAAACCGGGACTAGCGGGAGGTACAATGAGCAGTTCTTC
CDR3: CASSKTGTSGRYNEQFF

V: TRBV27
D: TRBD1
J: TRBJ1-5
length: 15
DNA: TGTGCCAGCAGTTTAACGGGACAGGTCCATCAGCCCCAGCATTTT
CDR3: CASSLTGQVHQPQHF

V: TRBV4-1
D: TRBD2
J: TRBJ2-1
length: 15
DNA: TGCGCCAGCAGCCAAGGGACTAGCGGTGACAATGAGCAGTTCTTC
CDR3: CASSQGTSGDNEQFF

V: TRBV5-4
D: NA
J: TRBJ2-7
length: 14
DNA: TGTGCCAGCAGCTTAGGAGGGTCCTTCTACGAGCAGTACTTC
CDR3: CASSLGGSFYEQYF

V: TRBV29-1
D: TRBD1
J: TRBJ2-1
length: 14
DNA: TGCAGCGTTCAGGGACAGGGCTCCTACAATGAGCAGTTCTTC
CDR3: CSVQGQGSYNEQFF

V: TRBV19
D: TRBD2
J: TRBJ2-1
length: 17
DNA: TGTGCCAGTAGTGCACCATTTAGCGGGAGTGCCTACAATGAGCAGTTCTTC
CDR3: CASSAPFSGSAYNEQFF

V: TRBV4-1
D: NA
J: TRBJ2-4
length: 13
DNA: TGCGCCAGCAGCCAAGGCAGCGTAGACATTCAGTACTTC
CDR3: CASSQGSVDIQYF

V: TRBV9
D: TRBD2
J: TRBJ2-1
length: 16
DNA: TGTGCCAGCAGCTCCCCTAGCGGGAGCTCCTACAATGAGCAGTTCTTC
CDR3: CASSSPSGSSYNEQFF

V: TRBV5-1
D: NA
J: TRBJ2-7
length: 15
DNA: TGCGCCAGCAGCTTGGTAGACGAGGGCTTCGACGAGCAGTACTTC
CDR3: CASSLVDEGFDEQYF